The 17 T cell receptor beta chains reported below all come from one sample, sequenced in a study of regulatory T cells in long-lasting Graves disease. CDR3-region Arm-PCR and iRepertoire HTBI primers produced the TCR beta libraries. A single record per CDR3 protein comes from TCRdb applying MiXCR to the multiplex PCR reads. The sample includes about 660,000 distinct CDR3 sequences, around 30% of them seen just once. The sample's time point: persistent/refractory GD, antithyroid drugs over 5 years with positive TRAb. RNA isolated from PBMCs was used to make the TCR library. This material consisted of peripheral blood mononuclear cells (PBMCs), taken when the disease was refractory, from a patient treated with antithyroid drugs. These receptors came from a female donor with Graves disease.

This clonotype showed up many times. CDR3 DNA: TGTGCCAGCAGCGACCCAGGAAGGGGGCGGGGCACTGAAGCTTTCTTT. Its translation is CASSDPGRGRGTEAFF. The rearrangement joins TRBV28 to TRBJ1-1, with 7 nucleotides matching TRBD1. Germline V lookup: CDR1 MDHEN, CDR2 SYDVKM. Unmatched junction bases numbered 14, after V lost 6 bases and J lost 4 bases. The CDR3 is made up of 16 amino acids.

This clonotype was picked up a small number of times. The chain couples TRBV6-1 to TRBJ2-7; maybe TRBD2 (6 bases). V lost 5 bases, J lost 0 bases, and 14 bases lay in between. Germline CDR1 is MNHNS and CDR2 is SASEGT. The CDR3 totals 15 residues. Written as DNA, the CDR3 is TGTGCCAGCAGTCCTCTTAGCGGCGGCTCCTACGAGCAGTACTTC. As protein: CASSPLSGGSYEQYF.

This clonotype appeared a few times. The genes are TRBV3-1 and TRBJ1-2, with 7 bases that match TRBD1. The CDR3 spans 15 residues. V shed 3 bases, J shed 5 bases, and the junction held 9 bases outside the gene matches. Germline V lookup: CDR1 LGHDT, CDR2 YNNKEL (reference sequence). DNA for the CDR3: TGTGCCAGCAGCCAGGGTGCCGGACAGGCGTATGGCTACACCTTC. Translation gives CASSQGAGQAYGYTF.

This clonotype was recorded once. Given the absence of the conserved phenylalanine or tryptophan at the CDR3 end, a read error is likely. In DNA form, the CDR3 reads TGTGCCAGCAGCTTAGGGCTGACGAACACTGAAGCTTTCCTT. This encodes CASSLGLTNTEAFL. The rearrangement uses TRBV11-2 and TRBJ1-1; D uncertain. Trimming cost V 1 base and J 1 base, with 7 bases left between them. CDR3 size: 14 residues. Germline assignment: CDR1 SGHAT and CDR2 FQNNGV.

This clonotype was counted a few times. The V call is TRBV24-1, the J call TRBJ1-2; possible D gene TRBD1, 5 bases. This CDR3 spans 15 amino acids. Trimming took off 3 bases at V and 4 bases at J, with 14 bases between the two ends. Germline V lookup: CDR1 KGHDR, CDR2 SFDVKD. The CDR3 protein is CATSDPGDGRYGYTF. The CDR3 DNA reads TGTGCCACCAGTGATCCGGGGGACGGACGCTATGGCTACACCTTC.

The rearrangement links TRBV25-1 to TRBJ2-3; a possible D gene is TRBD1 (6 bases). The CDR3 spans 17 residues. The V end lost 0 bases, the J end lost 0 bases, and 13 bases lay between the germline ends. Germline values: CDR1 MGHDK, CDR2 SYGVNS. CDR3 in amino acids: CASSEYVRGGSTDTQYF. CDR3 sequence (DNA): TGTGCCAGCAGTGAATATGTCCGAGGGGGTAGCACAGATACGCAGTATTTT.

This clonotype was observed a handful of times. The chain recombines TRBV6-1 with TRBJ1-2, with 7 bases matching TRBD1. V lost 1 base, J lost 4 bases, and 6 bases stayed unmatched. Germline V gives CDR1 MNHNS, CDR2 SASEGT. The CDR3 sequence is 15 residues long. The CDR3 here is CASSEVGGAGYGYTF. The DNA of the CDR3 is TGTGCCAGCAGTGAAGTAGGGGGCGCAGGCTATGGCTACACCTTC.

This rearrangement joins TRBV7-3 to TRBJ1-2; no firm D call. CDR3 length: 13 amino acids. In germline, CDR1 is SGHTA, CDR2 FQGTGA. With 5 bases removed from V and 3 bases from J, the gap between germline ends came to 10 bases. Written as DNA, the CDR3 is TGTGCCAGCAGCCCGTCAAAAGACTATGGCTACACCTTC. Encoded protein: CASSPSKDYGYTF.

The gene calls are TRBV3-1 and TRBJ1-6, with unresolved D. Trimming removed 1 base at V and 7 bases at J, with 8 bases between. The CDR3 extends over 14 amino acids. The germline V gene encodes CDR1 LGHDT and CDR2 YNNKEL (reference sequence). The CDR3 loop reads CASSQGRLNSPLHF. The CDR3 coding sequence is TGTGCCAGCAGCCAAGGACGGCTAAATTCACCCCTCCACTTT.

J is TRBJ1-2 and V is TRBV30; D is unresolved. The CDR3 consists of 13 residues. CDR1 is GTSNPN and CDR2 is SVGIG in the germline V gene (reference sequence). Trimming took off 1 base at V and 2 bases at J, with 8 bases between the two ends. CDR3 DNA sequence: TGTGCCTGGAGTGAGGACCAAAACTATGGCTACACCTTC. It is translated as CAWSEDQNYGYTF.

In this sample, this clonotype turned up a few times. The chain employs TRBV7-3 and TRBJ1-5; maybe TRBD1 (6 bases). Trimming shortened V by 2 bases and J by 5 bases, and 13 bases separated the two germline ends. Germline CDR1 is SGHTA and CDR2 is FQGTGA. The CDR3 length is 15 residues. This CDR3 reads CASSLDGQRDQPQHF. CDR3 sequence (DNA): TGTGCCAGCAGCTTAGACGGACAGAGGGATCAGCCCCAGCATTTT.

The table lists this clonotype with a few counts. CDR3 nucleotides: TGTGCCAGCAGCCCTTTTACCAGGGGCGGTGAAGCTTTCTTT. Translating gives CASSPFTRGGEAFF. This chain uses TRBV13 with TRBJ1-1, with D perhaps matching TRBD1 (6 bases). The germline V and J ends were trimmed by 5 bases and 7 bases, with 17 bases remaining between them. The CDR3 is 14 amino acids. Germline V gene lookup returns CDR1 PRHDT and CDR2 FYEKMQ (reference sequence).

This chain connects TRBV20-1 to TRBJ2-2; the match to TRBD1 covers 7 bases. The CDR3 runs to 13 residues. V lost 4 bases to trimming and J lost 6 bases; unmatched junction nucleotides: 5. Germline V gene lookup returns CDR1 DFQATT and CDR2 SNEGSKA (reference sequence). The CDR3 reads CSATQTGPGELFF. In DNA, the CDR3 is TGCAGTGCTACTCAGACAGGGCCCGGGGAGCTGTTTTTT.

This clonotype came up a few times. This chain uses TRBV27 with TRBJ2-7, with unresolved D. From germline, CDR1 is MNHEY and CDR2 SMNVEV (reference sequence). The CDR3 has 12 amino acids. V was shortened by 3 bases and J by 7 bases, with 10 bases between the two germline ends. CDR3 residues: CASSFLGREQYF. CDR3 coding DNA: TGTGCCAGCAGTTTTCTAGGTCGGGAGCAGTACTTC.

The chain couples TRBV11-2 to TRBJ1-1; 9 nucleotides align to TRBD1. There are 16 residues in the CDR3. V lost 5 bases, J lost 4 bases, and 11 bases stayed unmatched. Germline CDR1 SGHAT, CDR2 FQNNGV. The CDR3 DNA reads TGTGCCAGCAGCCCCCCCTCCGGGACAGGGTTCACTGAAGCTTTCTTT. Translation gives CASSPPSGTGFTEAFF.

The chain carries TRBV13 and TRBJ1-5; D is uncertain. The V and J ends lost 5 bases and 6 bases respectively, with 8 bases between them. Per the germline V gene, CDR1 is PRHDT and CDR2 is FYEKMQ (reference sequence). The CDR3 length is 12 residues. The CDR3 nucleotides are TGTGCCAGCAGCCAACCCGGTCAGCCCCAGCATTTT. It is translated as CASSQPGQPQHF. The full variable domain, completed using reference TRBV13 and TRBJ1-5, is AAGVIQSPRHLIKEKRETATLKCYPIPRHDTVYWYQQGPGQDPQFLISFYEKMQSDKGSIPDRFSAQQFSDYHSELNMSSLELGDSALYFCASSQPGQPQHFGDGTRLSIL.

This clonotype was counted at least ten times. The chain is built from TRBV5-4 and TRBJ1-5; 9 positions match TRBD1. The CDR3 is 14 residues long. CDR1 and CDR2 from the germline V gene are SGHNT and YYREEE (reference sequence). V lost 5 bases and J lost 3; bases outside the gene matches: 3. CDR3 residues: CASSKQGANQPQHF. The CDR3 coding sequence is TGTGCCAGCAGTAAACAGGGGGCCAATCAGCCCCAGCATTTT.